The T cell receptor beta chain under discussion was sequenced for a study of OX40 agonist ivuxolimab in advanced cancers. Turning to the study itself: Hepatocellular carcinoma, melanoma, renal cell or head and neck cancer affected the dose-escalation patients. Earlier treatment with anti-PD-1, anti-PD-L1 or anti-CTLA-4 was permitted, and over 35% had received some.

The table came from immunoSEQ multiplex PCR; TCRdb's copy has only in-frame clones and leaves some out. Among approximately 45,000 clones listed, 88% were seen once. The CDR3 spans 14 residues. Losses at the gene ends were 4 bases for V and 4 bases for J; bases not matched to a gene: 2. Germline CDR1 is MGHDK and CDR2 is SYGVNS. The chain combines TRBV25-1 with TRBJ2-7; TRBD1 aligns across 12 bases. The specimen comprised CD4+ or CD8+ T cells sorted from blood, sampled in a trial of the OX40 agonist ivuxolimab. This clonotype was sampled from an adult with an advanced solid tumor such as melanoma, head and neck, liver or kidney cancer. CDR3 loop: CASSGDRGLYEQYF. The CDR3, as DNA: TGTGCCAGCAGTGGGGACAGGGGGCTTTACGAGCAGTACTTC.